One sample yielded the 14 T cell receptor beta chains listed below, sequenced in a study of blood T cell repertoires in COVID-19. Profiling relied on immunoSEQ multiplex PCR, and the TCRdb table lists in-frame clones only, not all of them. The data show 50,000 to 60,000 clones, around 80% seen once. The sample consisted of peripheral blood. The receptors derive from an elderly woman with COVID-19, enrolled during active disease.

This rearrangement joins TRBV2 to TRBJ1-2; unclear D gene. V was pared by 8 bases and J by 0 bases, with 16 bases between. This CDR3 is built from 15 residues. The germline CDR1 and CDR2 sequences are SNHLY and FYNNEI. Here the CDR3 DNA reads TGTGCCAGCGAGGACTCCGACCACGCTAACTATGGCTACACCTTC. Protein: CASEDSDHANYGYTF.

This clone was recorded a few times. The chain has TRBV7-3 and TRBJ1-1; a possible D gene is TRBD1 (6 bases). The germline V and J ends were trimmed by 5 bases and 1 base, with 11 bases remaining between them. The CDR3 covers 14 residues. Germline V CDR1 and CDR2: SGHTA, FQGTGA. The CDR3, as DNA: TGTGCCAGCAGCATACAGGGACAGAACACTGAAGCTTTCTTT. This codes for CASSIQGQNTEAFF.

The V call is TRBV25-1, the J call TRBJ2-4; TRBD1 aligns across 7 bases. V shed 7 bases and J 5 bases; nucleotides not matched to a gene: 5. This CDR3 is built from 13 residues. Germline values: CDR1 MGHDK, CDR2 SYGVNS. CDR3 sequence reads: CASKRQGENIQYF. DNA for the CDR3: TGTGCCAGCAAGAGACAGGGCGAAAACATTCAGTACTTC.

The gene calls are TRBV5-4 and TRBJ2-3, with TRBD1 matching over 7 bases. The trim removed 3 bases at V and 4 bases at J, leaving 11 bases unmatched. The CDR3 spans 16 residues. Germline loops: CDR1 SGHNT, CDR2 YYREEE (reference sequence). DNA of the CDR3: TGTGCCAGCAGCTGGTACTTAGGGGGCGCATCAGATACGCAGTATTTT. It yields the protein CASSWYLGGASDTQYF.

The chain links TRBV7-3 to TRBJ2-3; 9 bases line up with TRBD2. Trimming cost V 3 bases and J 1 base; bases outside gene matches: 8. CDR1 is SGHTA and CDR2 is FQGTGA in the germline V gene. The CDR3 sequence is 17 residues long. The CDR3 here is CASSLTKLAGRTDTQYF. CDR3 DNA sequence: TGTGCCAGCAGCTTGACCAAACTAGCGGGCCGCACAGATACGCAGTATTTT.

The V and J genes are TRBV27 and TRBJ2-2; the match to TRBD2 covers 9 bases. The CDR3 runs to 16 residues. Germline V gene lookup returns CDR1 MNHEY and CDR2 SMNVEV (reference sequence). J gave up 4 bases and V 1 base, and 4 bases lay outside the gene matches. Written as DNA, the CDR3 is TGTGCCAGCAGTTTATACGGTAGCGGGAGCACCGGGGAGCTGTTTTTT. The encoded protein is CASSLYGSGSTGELFF.

This clone has just one count. V is TRBV3-1 (or the pseudogene TRBV3-2) and J is TRBJ1-2, with 9 bases fitting TRBD1. Per germline, CDR1 LGHDT and CDR2 YNNKEL (reference sequence). Losses at the gene ends were 4 bases for V and 6 bases for J; bases not matched to a gene: 6. The CDR3 runs to 14 residues. The CDR3 DNA sequence: TGTGCCAGCAGCCCGCGGACAGGGGTTCATGGCTACACCTTC. It specifies CASSPRTGVHGYTF.

The sample holds one count of this clone. The chain employs TRBV28 and TRBJ1-5; TRBD1 agrees at 7 bases. CDR1 is MDHEN and CDR2 is SYDVKM in the germline V gene. This CDR3 is 15 amino acids long. Trimming at V came to 2 bases and at J to 7 bases, leaving 8 bases not matched to a gene. CDR3 nucleotide sequence: TGTGCCAGCAGTTTACCAGACAGGGTTGGGCAGCCCCAGCATTTT. Residues: CASSLPDRVGQPQHF.

The chain has TRBV6-1 and TRBJ2-5; D may be TRBD1 (6 bases). CDR1 is MNHNS and CDR2 is SASEGT in the germline V gene. Trimming took 3 bases from V and 1 from J, leaving 15 bases between them. This CDR3 is 16 amino acids long. The DNA of the CDR3 is TGTGCCAGCAGTGAGGATGCAGGGGTGATCCAAGAGACCCAGTACTTC. It specifies CASSEDAGVIQETQYF.

This chain links TRBV19 with TRBJ2-1; possibly TRBD1 for D (5 bases). There are 15 residues in the CDR3. Per germline, CDR1 LNHDA and CDR2 SQIVND (reference sequence). V lost 3 bases and J lost 10, with 19 bases in between. CDR3 amino acids: CASSIHSGAMGEQFF. The CDR3 region has the DNA TGTGCCAGTAGTATCCATTCTGGGGCTATGGGCGAGCAGTTCTTC.

The chain employs TRBV7-2 and TRBJ1-2; D remains ambiguous. The CDR3 has 15 residues. CDR1 is SGHTA and CDR2 is FQGNSA in the germline V gene. V lost 5 bases, J lost 7 bases, and 20 bases lay in between. In DNA, the CDR3 is TGTGCCAGCAGCCCCCTGGGAGGAGTTCGGTCTGGCTACACCTTC. As protein: CASSPLGGVRSGYTF.

The genes are TRBV30 and TRBJ1-1, with D possibly being TRBD1 (5 bases). Trimming took off 3 bases at V and 4 bases at J, with 9 bases between the two ends. The CDR3 is made up of 12 amino acids. Germline V CDR1 and CDR2: GTSNPN, SVGIG (reference sequence). The CDR3 region has the DNA TGTGCCTGGAGGACGGGGGTCACTGAAGCTTTCTTT. Translating gives CAWRTGVTEAFF.

This clone showed up just once. CDR3 bases: TGTGCCAGCAGCCTAGAGACCGGGACAGGGAGATTTTCTTTCTACGAGCAGTACTTC. Its protein is CASSLETGTGRFSFYEQYF. The V and J genes are TRBV3-1 (or the pseudogene TRBV3-2) and TRBJ2-7; 9 bases align to TRBD1. Germline CDR1 is LGHDT and CDR2 is YNNKEL (reference sequence). With 4 bases clipped from V and 3 bases from J, the junction kept 19 bases outside the gene matches. The CDR3 has 19 amino acids.

This clone was picked up a small number of times. A read error may produce the germline difference seen at one junction end. This chain joins TRBV7-7 and TRBJ2-5; 13 bases match TRBD2. The length of the CDR3 is 17 residues. CDR1 SSHAT and CDR2 FNYEAQ come from the germline V gene (reference sequence). This chain's CDR3 is CASSVGLAGAEDETQYF. CDR3 coding DNA: TGTGCTAGCAGCGTTGGACTAGCGGGAGCGGAGGATGAGACCCAGTACTTC.